This TCR beta chain comes out of a study of cytomegalovirus exposure and HLA in healthy donors. Study results and limitations: Reportedly, diagnosis of cytomegalovirus status by the classifier showed high specificity and sensitivity.

On this clone: As yet, its antigen is unknown.

The PCR had 60 Vbeta and 13 Jbeta primers. Method: immunoSEQ multiplex PCR; TCRdb's copy keeps in-frame clones and lacks some. Of approximately 150,000 clones listed, 68% are singletons. V shed 4 bases, J shed 1 base, and the junction held 6 bases outside the gene matches. CDR1 and CDR2 (germline): SGHRS, YFSETQ. This CDR3 is built from 15 residues. The sample was PBMCs. The receptor was derived from a man over 45 in good health and CMV-seronegative. The V call is TRBV5-1, the J call TRBJ1-1, with 8 nucleotides matching TRBD1. CDR3 sequence: CASSTGQGTNTEAFF. The CDR3 DNA sequence: TGCGCCAGCAGCACAGGACAGGGTACGAACACTGAAGCTTTCTTT. The complete variable domain, with remaining parts taken from reference TRBV5-1 and TRBJ1-1, reads KAGVTQTPRYLIKTRGQQVTLSCSPISGHRSVSWYQQTPGQGLQFLFEYFSETQRNKGNFPGRFSGRQFSNSRSEMNVSTLELGDSALYLCASSTGQGTNTEAFFGQGTRLTVV.